Below are 5 T cell receptor beta chains sequenced from a single sample in a study of blood T cell repertoires in COVID-19. Assay used: immunoSEQ multiplex PCR; TCRdb lists only in-frame clones, some missing. The sample includes around 280,000 clones, roughly nine tenths seen only once; the top ten take about 6.1%. The sequenced sample consisted of PBMCs or T cells enriched from blood (not recorded which). The receptor set was obtained from a woman between 40 and 55 years old who had recovered from COVID-19.

CDR3 sequence (DNA): TGTGCCAGCAGCTTACCACAGGGGGCTGGGGAGACCCAGTACTTC. It specifies CASSLPQGAGETQYF. The rearrangement joins TRBV7-9 to TRBJ2-5, with TRBD1 matching 9 bases. V shed 2 bases, J shed 5 bases, and the junction held 6 bases outside the gene matches. Looked up from germline, CDR1 is SEHNR and CDR2 is FQNEAQ (reference sequence). The CDR3 runs to 15 residues.

This chain links TRBV7-2 with TRBJ1-6; D is possibly TRBD1 (6 bases). Deletions cut 0 bases from V and 7 bases from J, with 13 bases between. The CDR3 has 16 amino acids. CDR1 is SGHTA, CDR2 FQGNSA, per germline. In DNA, the CDR3 is TGTGCCAGCAGCTTAGCGGGGGGGCGCGGGAATTCACCCCTCCACTTT. Amino acids: CASSLAGGRGNSPLHF.

This clone was found once. The chain employs TRBV5-1 and TRBJ1-3, with D maybe TRBD1 (6 bases). CDR1 and CDR2 from the germline V gene are SGHRS and YFSETQ. Trimming pared 4 bases from V and 2 bases from J, leaving 13 bases between. The CDR3 consists of 15 residues. The CDR3: CASSTTGLTGNTIYF. The CDR3 DNA reads TGCGCCAGCAGCACTACAGGGCTCACTGGAAACACCATATATTTT.

CDR3 in amino acids: CASSQDGLTGNTIYF. The CDR3 coding sequence is TGTGCCAGCAGCCAAGATGGCTTAACTGGAAACACCATATATTTT. The chain links TRBV3-1 (or the pseudogene TRBV3-2) to TRBJ1-3; D gene ambiguous. The CDR3 covers 15 residues. Between the trimmed V and J ends, which lost 0 bases and 2 bases, there was a span of 8 bases. Germline assignment: CDR1 LGHDT and CDR2 YNNKEL (reference sequence).

The chain uses TRBV24-1 and TRBJ2-1; TRBD2 is a possible D gene (5 bases). Germline V gene lookup returns CDR1 KGHDR and CDR2 SFDVKD. The CDR3 contains 15 residues. The V gene lost 9 bases and the J gene lost 0 bases, with 14 bases spanning the gap. CDR3 sequence (DNA): TGTGCCACCTCGCTCTCCGAGGGCTCCTACAATGAGCAGTTCTTC. Amino acids: CATSLSEGSYNEQFF.